This T cell receptor beta chain was profiled in a study of T cell responses to AZD1222 COVID-19 vaccine. This table comes from immunoSEQ multiplex PCR, and its TCRdb copy is limited to in-frame clones, with some not included. Here the sample spans 140,000 to 150,000 clones, around 88% being singletons. The CDR3 sequence is 15 residues long. CDR1 is MNHNY, CDR2 SVGAGI, per germline (reference sequence). V lost 0 bases, J lost 5 bases, and 14 bases lay in between. The origin of this receptor is an adult in good health. The rearrangement joins TRBV6-6 to TRBJ2-7; D gene ambiguous. The specimen was peripheral blood, collected on day 0 of AZD1222 vaccination. In DNA, the CDR3 is TGTGCCAGCAGTTACTCATACGGGCCTTCCAACGAGCAGTACTTC. It translates to CASSYSYGPSNEQYF.